These 32 T cell receptor beta chains were all obtained from the same sample, sequenced in a study of beta chain features in type 1 diabetes. The isolated RNA, all of it, was reverse transcribed, so expressed TCRB transcripts were what got sequenced. The method was immunoSEQ multiplex PCR; TCRdb's version includes in-frame clones alone and lacks a portion of them. The sample holds around 320,000 clones, 14% seen once. Sequencing was done on a sample of central memory CD4+ T cells from blood. The receptors come from a man aged 30 to 39 in good health.

In its sample, this clone was seen a few times. The chain couples TRBV11-2 to TRBJ2-1; 7 nucleotides agree with TRBD2. Germline V gene data show CDR1 as SGHAT and CDR2 as FQNNGV. The CDR3 totals 14 residues. V was clipped by 1 base and J by 5 bases; unmatched bases: 2. The CDR3: CASSLASGHNEQFF. In DNA form, the CDR3 reads TGTGCCAGCAGCTTAGCTAGCGGACACAATGAGCAGTTCTTC.

The chain recombines TRBV7-9 with TRBJ2-7; possibly TRBD1 for D (5 bases). The CDR3 covers 15 residues. Germline values: CDR1 SEHNR, CDR2 FQNEAQ (reference sequence). Trimming pared 5 bases from V and 4 bases from J, leaving 18 bases between. The CDR3 spells CASSQGRGFNYEQYF. As DNA, the CDR3 is TGTGCCAGCAGCCAGGGAAGGGGATTTAATTACGAGCAGTACTTC.

This clone was found a few times. Different DNA sequences within this sample yield the same CDR3. The V call is TRBV7-9, the J call TRBJ1-5, with D uncertain. This CDR3 is 14 amino acids long. Germline V lookup: CDR1 SEHNR, CDR2 FQNEAQ (reference sequence). Trimming took 1 base from V and 3 from J, leaving 7 bases between them. The CDR3 protein is CASSLDSSNQPQHF. The CDR3 region has the DNA TGTGCCAGCAGCTTAGACAGCTCCAATCAGCCCCAGCATTTT. Looking up the rest from reference TRBV7-9 and TRBJ1-5 gives the full variable domain: DTGVSQNPRHKITKRGQNVTFRCDPISEHNRLYWYRQTLGQGPEFLTYFQNEAQLEKSRLLSDRFSAERPKGSFSTLEIQRTEQGDSAMYLCASSLDSSNQPQHFGDGTRLSIL.

The table lists this clone with many counts. This chain joins TRBV28 and TRBJ1-1; TRBD1 agrees at 7 bases. J gave up 3 bases and V 10 bases, and 2 bases lay outside the gene matches. The CDR3 length is 11 residues. From germline, CDR1 is MDHEN and CDR2 SYDVKM. The CDR3 DNA reads TGTGCCACCACAGGGGACACTGAAGCTTTCTTT. Amino acids: CATTGDTEAFF.

Comment on this clone: An end of the junction differs from the germline gene, which may be a read error. Other nucleotide sequences from this sample produce the same CDR3. V is TRBV7-3 and J is TRBJ1-1, with unresolved D. Germline V gene sequence: CDR1 SGHTA, CDR2 FQGTGA. This CDR3 has 13 amino acids. The CDR3 DNA reads TGTGCTAGCAGCTTAAACGGTATGGCTGAAGCTTTCTTT. Encoded protein: CASSLNGMAEAFF.

This clone was recorded a few times. V and J are TRBV2 and TRBJ2-3; TRBD2 matches at 13 bases. Per germline, CDR1 SNHLY and CDR2 FYNNEI. The CDR3 totals 17 residues. Trimming cost V 6 bases and J 4 bases; bases outside gene matches: 10. The CDR3 DNA is TGTGCCAGCAGCCCCGGGACTAGCGGGAAGAGGTCAGATACGCAGTATTTT. Protein sequence: CASSPGTSGKRSDTQYF.

This clone was seen just once. Sequence at one end of the junction differs from germline and may be a read error. The genes are TRBV7-2 and TRBJ1-5, with TRBD1 as a possible D gene (5 bases). Germline V gene data show CDR1 as SGHTA and CDR2 as FQGNSA. This CDR3 contains 15 residues. The CDR3 region has the DNA TGTGCCAGCAGCGTCAGAGGGGATAGCAATCAGCCCCGGCATTTT. Translation gives CASSVRGDSNQPRHF.

V usage is TRBV14 and J usage is TRBJ2-1, with no clear D. V lost 1 base and J lost 9, with 4 bases in between. Germline CDR1 reads SGHDN; CDR2 reads FVKESK. This CDR3 spans 11 amino acids. CDR3 residues: CASSQVSEQFF. Here the CDR3 DNA reads TGTGCCAGCAGCCAAGTGTCTGAGCAGTTCTTC.

This chain uses TRBV9 with TRBJ2-3; 11 bases fit TRBD2. Germline V gene sequence: CDR1 SGDLS, CDR2 YYNGEE. CDR3 length: 16 residues. Trimming took 0 bases from V and 6 from J; bases not matched to a gene: 6. CDR3 DNA sequence: TGTGCCAGCAGCGTAGCTGTAGCGGGAGGGCCGGATACGCAGTATTTT. This codes for CASSVAVAGGPDTQYF.

This clone was seen at least ten times. The rearrangement joins TRBV18 to TRBJ2-3; 10 nucleotides match TRBD1. The germline V gene has CDR1 KGHSH and CDR2 LQKENI. With 6 bases clipped from V and 1 base from J, the junction kept 4 bases outside the gene matches. The CDR3 has 15 residues. The CDR3 DNA is TGTGCCAGCTCCCATGGGACAGGGGGCACAGATACGCAGTATTTT. Translating it yields CASSHGTGGTDTQYF.

Only a few counts were recorded for this clone. J is TRBJ2-5 and V is TRBV6-1, with 12 bases that match TRBD2. The CDR3 runs 17 residues. The germline V gene has CDR1 MNHNS and CDR2 SASEGT. V gave up 8 bases and J gave up 5 bases; unmatched junction bases: 15. In DNA form, the CDR3 reads TGTGCCAGCGGTGCTAGCGGGGGGGTCGGGATCCGGGAGACCCAGTACTTC. The encoded protein is CASGASGGVGIRETQYF.

This chain joins TRBV19 and TRBJ1-1; 12 bases fit TRBD1. Germline lookup yields CDR1 LNHDA and CDR2 SQIVND (reference sequence). The CDR3 is 18 amino acids. Trimming cost V 4 bases and J 3 bases; bases outside gene matches: 12. CDR3 residues: CASSKAGQGAVRYTEAFF. The CDR3 bases are TGTGCCAGTAGTAAGGCGGGACAGGGGGCGGTGAGGTACACTGAAGCTTTCTTT.

The gene calls are TRBV4-2 and TRBJ1-2, with 7 bases identical to TRBD1. Trimming removed 2 bases from V and 3 bases from J; junction bases left unmatched: 3. Per the germline V gene, CDR1 is LGHNA and CDR2 is YNFKEQ. The CDR3 runs 14 residues. The CDR3 DNA sequence: TGTGCCAGCAGCCAACTAACAGGGGACTATGGCTACACCTTC. The encoded protein is CASSQLTGDYGYTF.

With regard to this clone: Other DNA sequences in the same sample also yield this CDR3. The J gene is TRBJ2-3, the V gene TRBV7-2; 8 bases match TRBD2. The germline V gene has CDR1 SGHTA and CDR2 FQGNSA. The CDR3 length is 14 residues. Trimming removed 5 bases from V and 4 bases from J; junction bases left unmatched: 5. The CDR3 DNA sequence: TGTGCCAGCAGCCCCGGACTAGCTTCAGATACGCAGTATTTT. The encoded protein is CASSPGLASDTQYF.

This clone was detected only a few times. The chain links TRBV5-5 to TRBJ2-3; 10 positions match TRBD2. This CDR3 spans 17 amino acids. The V and J ends lost 1 base and 0 bases, in that order; junction bases with no gene match: 5. Germline V gene lookup returns CDR1 SGHKS and CDR2 YYEKEE (reference sequence). The CDR3 is CASSLPLAGVSTDTQYF. CDR3 DNA: TGTGCCAGCAGCTTGCCCCTAGCGGGAGTAAGCACAGATACGCAGTATTTT. Full variable domain (outside the CDR3, taken from reference TRBV5-5 and TRBJ2-3): DAGVTQSPTHLIKTRGQQVTLRCSPISGHKSVSWYQQVLGQGPQFIFQYYEKEERGRGNFPDRFSARQFPNYSSELNVNALLLGDSALYLCASSLPLAGVSTDTQYFGPGTRLTVL.

This clone turned up a few times. V is TRBV6-1 and J is TRBJ2-5; D not resolved. Trimming left V 7 bases short and J 4 bases short, with 13 bases between. The germline gives CDR1 MNHNS, CDR2 SASEGT. The CDR3 length is 13 residues. In nucleotides, the CDR3 is TGTGCCAGCAAGCCCATGGTGGTAGAGACCCAGTACTTC. Amino acid sequence: CASKPMVVETQYF.

This clone was found a few times. The chain combines TRBV9 with TRBJ1-2; 8 nucleotides align to TRBD1. In germline, CDR1 is SGDLS, CDR2 YYNGEE. V dropped 3 bases and J dropped 8; count of bases not matched to a gene: 6. The CDR3 has 13 residues. CDR3: CASSGMDRDGYTF. DNA for the CDR3: TGTGCCAGCAGCGGAATGGACAGGGACGGCTACACCTTC.

This clone occurred a few times. This chain joins TRBV29-1 and TRBJ1-1; no definite D call. Between the trimmed V and J ends, which lost 7 bases and 1 base, there was a span of 10 bases. The CDR3 consists of 12 residues. Germline V lookup: CDR1 SQVTM, CDR2 ANQGSEA. The CDR3 spells CSAAHPNTEAFF. The CDR3 DNA sequence: TGCAGCGCCGCGCACCCGAACACTGAAGCTTTCTTT. The whole variable domain, filled in from reference TRBV29-1 and TRBJ1-1, reads SAVISQKPSRDICQRGTSLTIQCQVDSQVTMMFWYRQQPGQSLTLIATANQGSEATYESGFVIDKFPISRPNLTFSTLTVSNMSPEDSSIYLCSAAHPNTEAFFGQGTRLTVV.

This clone was counted between two and nine times. This sequence joins TRBV6-1 and TRBJ1-6; unclear D gene. Germline V gives CDR1 MNHNS, CDR2 SASEGT. Trimming removed 3 bases at V and 8 bases at J, with 5 bases between. This CDR3 region has 12 residues. The CDR3 sequence is CASSDVDSPLHF. The CDR3, as DNA: TGTGCCAGCAGTGATGTAGATTCACCCCTCCACTTT.

The chain has TRBV23-1 and TRBJ1-6; D is undetermined. TRBV23-1 carries the ORF label, with uncertain function. V lost 1 base and J lost 8, with 18 bases in between. The CDR3 sequence is 17 residues long. CDR3 sequence reads: CASSQLRRTAGYSPLHF. In DNA, the CDR3 is TGCGCCAGCAGTCAATTGAGGAGGACGGCCGGATATTCACCCCTCCACTTT.

This chain links TRBV2 with TRBJ2-7; 8 bases agree with TRBD2. The ends lost 4 bases at V and 6 bases at J; junction bases unmatched: 8. Per germline, CDR1 SNHLY and CDR2 FYNNEI. This CDR3 has 14 amino acids. DNA of the CDR3: TGTGCCAGCAGTGTTCTTGCGGGGGGTGGCGAGCAGTACGTC. Its translation: CASSVLAGGGEQYV.

The chain recombines TRBV29-1 with TRBJ2-1; the D call may be TRBD1 or TRBD2 (5 bases each). With 5 bases removed from V and 4 bases from J, the gap between germline ends came to 15 bases. The CDR3 is 14 residues long. Germline CDR1 and CDR2: SQVTM and ANQGSEA. The CDR3 DNA follows: TGCAGCGTTCCCACTAGGGGTACATACAATGAGCAGTTCTTC. This encodes CSVPTRGTYNEQFF.

This clone was seen a few times. The chain recombines TRBV19 with TRBJ2-5, with 9 bases identical to TRBD2. The CDR3 totals 18 residues. J gave up 4 bases and V 1 base, and 13 bases lay outside the gene matches. Germline CDR1 and CDR2: LNHDA and SQIVND (reference sequence). CDR3 DNA sequence: TGTGCCAGTAGTATAGGGGGACTAGCAAATATAGCGGTAGAGACCCAGTACTTC. Its protein product is CASSIGGLANIAVETQYF.

The chain employs TRBV9 and TRBJ2-5; TRBD1 aligns across 7 bases. With V trimmed by 4 bases and J by 2 bases, 5 bases remained unmatched. Germline V gene sequence: CDR1 SGDLS, CDR2 YYNGEE. This CDR3 has 14 amino acids. The CDR3 DNA follows: TGTGCCAGCAGCTCCGGGGACAGACAAGAGACCCAGTACTTC. Translation gives CASSSGDRQETQYF.

The chain joins TRBV4-1 to TRBJ2-3, with D perhaps matching TRBD1 (5 bases). CDR1 is MGHRA and CDR2 is YSYEKL in the germline V gene. V was cut by 5 bases and J by 5 bases, with 14 bases left in between. The CDR3 consists of 14 residues. The CDR3 DNA sequence: TGCGCCAGCAGCGCCGCGGATAGGGGAGATACGCAGTATTTT. Translation gives CASSAADRGDTQYF.

The rearrangement links TRBV29-1 to TRBJ2-5; 7 nucleotides match TRBD2. Germline V gene sequence: CDR1 SQVTM, CDR2 ANQGSEA. V was pared by 4 bases and J by 2 bases, with 1 base of the junction left unmatched. The CDR3 runs 12 residues. CDR3 region: CSVGGGQETQYF. CDR3 nucleotides: TGCAGCGTTGGGGGGGGGCAAGAGACCCAGTACTTC.

This clone has a handful of counts. The chain carries TRBV18 and TRBJ1-6, with D unclear. The V end was cut by 5 bases, the J end by 8 bases, with 16 bases between. CDR1 and CDR2 (germline): KGHSH, LQKENI. This CDR3 has 15 amino acids. CDR3 loop: CASSVTPPADSPLHF. CDR3 DNA: TGTGCCAGCTCAGTGACACCTCCGGCGGATTCACCCCTCCACTTT.

The CDR3 here is CASRTTGTNYGYTF. CDR3 DNA: TGTGCCAGTAGAACGACAGGGACTAACTATGGCTACACCTTC. This chain connects TRBV19 to TRBJ1-2, with TRBD1 matching 7 bases. The CDR3 has 14 residues. Trimming at V came to 6 bases and at J to 0 bases, leaving 4 bases not matched to a gene. CDR1 is LNHDA and CDR2 is SQIVND in the germline V gene (reference sequence).

The chain joins TRBV5-6 to TRBJ2-1, with D hard to call. The germline CDR1 and CDR2 sequences are SGHDT and YYEEEE. The V and J ends lost 5 bases and 3 bases respectively, with 15 bases between them. This CDR3 contains 15 residues. The CDR3 nucleotides read TGTGCCAGCAGACTCAGGTCCGGGCTCTACAATGAGCAGTTCTTC. Protein: CASRLRSGLYNEQFF.

This clone was seen only a few times. This chain connects TRBV2 to TRBJ2-2, with no clear D. Trimming removed 7 bases at V and 1 base at J, with 10 bases between. The CDR3 spans 14 residues. From germline, CDR1 is SNHLY and CDR2 FYNNEI. The CDR3 is CASTRVLNTGELFF. The CDR3 DNA reads as TGTGCCAGCACCCGGGTTTTGAACACCGGGGAGCTGTTTTTT.

The V call is TRBV15, the J call TRBJ2-5; possibly TRBD2 for D (5 bases). Germline V lookup: CDR1 LNHNV, CDR2 YYDKDF (reference sequence). V lost 4 bases to trimming and J lost 5 bases, with 14 bases between them. This CDR3 contains 14 residues. This chain's CDR3 is CATSKRGPSETQYF. DNA of the CDR3: TGTGCCACCAGCAAACGAGGGCCCTCGGAGACCCAGTACTTC.

This clone was seen a few times. The J gene is TRBJ2-3, the V gene TRBV4-3; maybe TRBD2 (5 bases). V was shortened by 0 bases and J by 2 bases, with 9 bases between the two germline ends. CDR1 is LGHNA, CDR2 YSLEER, per germline. The CDR3 loop spans 15 amino acids. The CDR3 sequence is CASSQDLEATDTQYF. The CDR3 nucleotides are TGCGCCAGCAGCCAAGATTTGGAGGCCACAGATACGCAGTATTTT.